This TCR beta chain was identified in a study of blood T cell repertoires in COVID-19. As for the study in general: Samples of COVID-19 (acute and convalescent) were obtained from the United States, Italy and Spain. Sources were T cells, B-cell-depleted T cells, or PBMCs; the material itself was cDNA or gDNA.

Cohort allocation depended upon clinical history that participants reported. The CDR3 is made up of 15 amino acids. The V gene's germline CDR1 is SNHLY and CDR2 FYNNEI. The V gene lost 6 bases and the J gene lost 7 bases, with 22 bases spanning the gap. Only in-frame clones appear in the TCRdb table, and some are missing; sequencing was by immunoSEQ multiplex PCR. The repertoire includes around 180,000 clones, roughly four fifths of them detected once, and more than 10% sits in the top ten. The chain employs TRBV2 and TRBJ2-7; D may be TRBD1 (6 bases). Sequencing was performed on PBMCs or T cells enriched from blood (not recorded which). This clonotype originated in a man in his forties or fifties who had recovered from COVID-19. CDR3 protein: CASRTRQATTGEQYF. The CDR3 DNA reads TGTGCCAGCAGGACCCGACAGGCCACTACGGGGGAGCAGTACTTC.